In this sample, the clone carrying this T cell receptor beta chain turned up once. Its antigen is currently unknown. The primer mix had 60 Vbeta and 13 Jbeta primers. TCRdb keeps only in-frame clones here, not all; method: immunoSEQ multiplex PCR. The sample records some 84,000 clones, about three quarters being singletons. These data originate in a study of cytomegalovirus exposure and HLA in healthy donors. Study outcomes and limitations: Data from an earlier analysis indicated that most TCR beta V segments were productive either about 87% or about 30% of the time. A later analysis found that most CMV-associated TCR beta chains appeared HLA-restricted.

Germline lookup yields CDR1 SGDLS and CDR2 YYNGEE. The CDR3 consists of 16 residues. V lost 3 bases and J lost 2, with 17 bases in between. The rearrangement links TRBV9 to TRBJ1-2; a weak D match, TRBD1 (6 bases). Sequencing used PBMCs. The sequence derives from a boy aged 5-17 years in good health and CMV-seronegative. The CDR3 loop is CASSATGEGGNYGYTF. The CDR3 nucleotides are TGTGCCAGCAGCGCGACCGGGGAGGGGGGGAACTATGGCTACACCTTC. Drawing the rest from reference TRBV9 and TRBJ1-2, the complete variable domain is DSGVTQTPKHLITATGQRVTLRCSPRSGDLSVYWYQQSLDQGLQFLIQYYNGEERAKGNILERFSAQQFPDLHSELNLSSLELGDSALYFCASSATGEGGNYGYTFGSGTRLTVV.